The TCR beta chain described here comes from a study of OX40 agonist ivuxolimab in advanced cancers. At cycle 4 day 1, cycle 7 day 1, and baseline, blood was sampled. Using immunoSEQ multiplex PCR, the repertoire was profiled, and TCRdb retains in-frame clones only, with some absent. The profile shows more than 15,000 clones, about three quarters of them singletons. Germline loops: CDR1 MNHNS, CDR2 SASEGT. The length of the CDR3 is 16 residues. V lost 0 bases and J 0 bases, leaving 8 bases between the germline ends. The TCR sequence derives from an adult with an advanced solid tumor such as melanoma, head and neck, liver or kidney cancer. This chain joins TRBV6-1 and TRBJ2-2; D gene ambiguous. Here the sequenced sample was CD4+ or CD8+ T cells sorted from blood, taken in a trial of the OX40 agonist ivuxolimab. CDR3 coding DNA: TGTGCCAGCAGTGAAGCGGTGTTACCGAACACCGGGGAGCTGTTTTTT. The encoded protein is CASSEAVLPNTGELFF.